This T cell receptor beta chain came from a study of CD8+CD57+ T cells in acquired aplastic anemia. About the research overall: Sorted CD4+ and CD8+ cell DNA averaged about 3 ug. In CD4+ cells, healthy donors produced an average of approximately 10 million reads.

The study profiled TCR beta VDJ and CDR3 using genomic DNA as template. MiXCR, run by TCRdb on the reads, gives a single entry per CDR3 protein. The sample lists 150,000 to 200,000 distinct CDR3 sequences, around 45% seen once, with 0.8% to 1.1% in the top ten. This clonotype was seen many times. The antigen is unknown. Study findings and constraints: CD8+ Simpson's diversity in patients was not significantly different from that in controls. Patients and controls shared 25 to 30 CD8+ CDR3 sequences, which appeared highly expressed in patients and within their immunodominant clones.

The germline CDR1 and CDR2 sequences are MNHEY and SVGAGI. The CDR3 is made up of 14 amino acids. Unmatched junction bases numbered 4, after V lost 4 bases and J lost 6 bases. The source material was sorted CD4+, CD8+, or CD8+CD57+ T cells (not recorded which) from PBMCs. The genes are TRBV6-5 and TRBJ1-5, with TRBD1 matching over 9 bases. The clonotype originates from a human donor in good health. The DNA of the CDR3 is TGTGCCAGCAGTTTCGGGACAGGGAGTCAGCCCCAGCATTTT. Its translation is CASSFGTGSQPQHF.